This T cell receptor beta chain stems from a study of blood T cell repertoires in COVID-19. The wider study: Acute and convalescent COVID-19 samples came from the United States, Italy and Spain. Sample material is recorded as cDNA or gDNA derived from T cells, B-cell-depleted T cells, or PBMCs.

Seattle's cohort entered during active infection and was followed longitudinally. The table came from immunoSEQ multiplex PCR; TCRdb's copy has only in-frame clones and leaves some out. The sample lists about 150,000 clones, approximately 92% occurring once. CDR3 length: 11 amino acids. V was trimmed by 0 bases and J by 7 bases, leaving 7 bases between them. The germline CDR1 and CDR2 sequences are DFQATT and SNEGSKA (reference sequence). The chain uses TRBV20-1 and TRBJ2-7; the D is unclear. The TCR comes from a young man with COVID-19, enrolled during active disease. The sample consisted of peripheral blood. CDR3 in DNA: TGCAGTGCTAGAGATTTTTATGAGCAGTACTTC. Protein sequence: CSARDFYEQYF.